The 25 T cell receptor beta chains listed next were all sequenced from one sample in a study of Tregs in tolerant kidney transplant recipients. Profiled with immunoSEQ multiplex PCR; TCRdb holds only in-frame clones, not every one. The data hold under 50,000 clones, with around 95% observed a single time. These TCRs' antigens remain unknown. The sample comprised Tregs from blood cultured with allogeneic cells. These receptor sequences come from a human donor in good health.

The chain carries TRBV7-3 and TRBJ2-1, with 9 nucleotides matching TRBD2. Trimming at V came to 6 bases and at J to 9 bases, leaving 9 bases not matched to a gene. CDR1 and CDR2 (germline): SGHTA, FQGTGA. This CDR3 has 14 amino acids. Here the CDR3 DNA reads TGTGCCAGCAGTTCCCGGGGAGCGGGGGGTGAGCAGTTCTTC. Its translation: CASSSRGAGGEQFF.

Notes on this clone: A junction boundary mismatches the germline segment, possibly from a read error. This chain uses TRBV5-1 with TRBJ2-7; either TRBD1 or TRBD2 may supply D (5 bases each). CDR1 and CDR2 (germline): SGHRS, YFSETQ. This CDR3 spans 13 amino acids. CDR3 DNA sequence: TGTGCCAGCAAGGGGCGGGTAAACTACGAGCAGTACTTC. It encodes CASKGRVNYEQYF. Full variable domain (missing parts from reference TRBV5-1 and TRBJ2-7): KAGVTQTPRYLIKTRGQQVTLSCSPISGHRSVSWYQQTPGQGLQFLFEYFSETQRNKGNFPGRFSGRQFSNSRSEMNVSTLELGDSALYLCASKGRVNYEQYFGPGTRLTVT.

The V gene is TRBV19, the J gene TRBJ1-2; no firm D call. The CDR3 consists of 15 residues. Germline V gives CDR1 LNHDA, CDR2 SQIVND (reference sequence). The ends were cut back, 3 bases at V and 2 bases at J, with 13 bases in the middle. This chain's CDR3 is CASSIRRIQNYGYTF. CDR3 DNA sequence: TGTGCCAGTAGTATCCGAAGGATTCAGAACTATGGCTACACCTTC.

The rearrangement joins TRBV5-1 to TRBJ1-4; the match to TRBD1 covers 7 bases. The CDR3 spans 14 residues. Germline V gene lookup returns CDR1 SGHRS and CDR2 YFSETQ. Losses at the gene ends were 4 bases for V and 4 bases for J; bases not matched to a gene: 4. This CDR3 is CASSLGQVNEKLFF. The CDR3 DNA reads TGCGCCAGCAGCCTAGGACAGGTTAATGAAAAACTGTTTTTT. Filled out from reference TRBV5-1 and TRBJ1-4, the complete variable domain reads KAGVTQTPRYLIKTRGQQVTLSCSPISGHRSVSWYQQTPGQGLQFLFEYFSETQRNKGNFPGRFSGRQFSNSRSEMNVSTLELGDSALYLCASSLGQVNEKLFFGSGTQLSVL.

The rearrangement links TRBV29-1 to TRBJ2-1; D is ambiguous. The CDR3 length is 11 residues. The ends were cut back, 7 bases at V and 4 bases at J, with 8 bases in the middle. CDR1 is SQVTM, CDR2 ANQGSEA, per germline. CDR3 nucleotide sequence: TGCAGCGGAGCTGTTTACAATGAGCAGTTCTTC. Translation: CSGAVYNEQFF.

V usage is TRBV7-9 and J usage is TRBJ2-1; TRBD2 agrees at 8 bases. This CDR3 spans 15 amino acids. Germline lookup yields CDR1 SEHNR and CDR2 FQNEAQ (reference sequence). The V gene end was trimmed by 3 bases and the J gene end by 4 bases; junction bases not matched to a gene: 5. In DNA, the CDR3 is TGTGCCAGCAGCTTGGGACTAGTCCTTTACAATGAGCAGTTCTTC. Amino acid sequence: CASSLGLVLYNEQFF.

V usage is TRBV10-3 and J usage is TRBJ2-7; D may be TRBD2 (6 bases). CDR3 size: 13 residues. Trimming removed 8 bases at V and 3 bases at J, with 14 bases between. Germline-derived CDR1 and CDR2 are ENHRY and SYGVKD. CDR3 sequence reads: CAIAEGELYEQYF. CDR3 nucleotides: TGTGCCATCGCGGAGGGAGAACTCTACGAGCAGTACTTC.

This chain links TRBV20-1 with TRBJ1-3; no definite D call. Per germline, CDR1 DFQATT and CDR2 SNEGSKA (reference sequence). There are 11 residues in the CDR3. The V gene lost 7 bases and the J gene lost 4 bases, with 8 bases spanning the gap. CDR3 sequence reads: CSVLYGNTIYF. The CDR3 nucleotides read TGCAGTGTTCTCTACGGAAACACCATATATTTT.

The chain has TRBV27 and TRBJ2-1, with 13 nucleotides matching TRBD2. The germline V gene has CDR1 MNHEY and CDR2 SMNVEV (reference sequence). The length of the CDR3 is 16 residues. Trimming cost V 5 bases and J 6 bases; bases outside gene matches: 7. The CDR3 nucleotides read TGTGCCAGCAGTCGACTAGCGGGGGGTCGGGGCAATGAGCAGTTCTTC. It translates to CASSRLAGGRGNEQFF.

The V call is TRBV15, the J call TRBJ2-1; maybe TRBD1 (6 bases). Per germline, CDR1 LNHNV and CDR2 YYDKDF (reference sequence). There are 13 residues in the CDR3. The V gene lost 3 bases and the J gene lost 11 bases, with 14 bases spanning the gap. The chain's CDR3 is CATSRMDSSQQFF. Written as DNA, the CDR3 is TGTGCCACCAGCAGGATGGACAGCTCTCAGCAGTTCTTC.

The chain couples TRBV25-1 to TRBJ1-1; D gene uncertain. Germline lookup yields CDR1 MGHDK and CDR2 SYGVNS. The CDR3 consists of 16 residues. With 0 bases removed from V and 7 bases from J, the gap between germline ends came to 18 bases. The CDR3 DNA sequence: TGTGCCAGCAGTGAATACCCCCCCTCCCCGGGATTTGAAGCTTTCTTT. Residues: CASSEYPPSPGFEAFF.

V usage is TRBV6-5 and J usage is TRBJ2-7, with D tentatively TRBD1 or TRBD2 (6 bases each). The CDR3 is 11 residues long. V was trimmed by 6 bases and J by 6 bases, leaving 9 bases between them. Germline V gives CDR1 MNHEY, CDR2 SVGAGI. CDR3 residues: CASRQGGEQYF. In DNA form, the CDR3 reads TGTGCCAGCAGACAGGGAGGCGAGCAGTACTTC.

The chain uses TRBV2 and TRBJ2-5; D remains ambiguous. Trimming cost V 1 base and J 6 bases, with 6 bases left between them. The CDR3 has 12 amino acids. The germline V gene encodes CDR1 SNHLY and CDR2 FYNNEI. CDR3 amino acids: CASSEGAQTQYF. The CDR3 nucleotides read TGTGCCAGCAGTGAAGGCGCGCAGACCCAGTACTTC. The variable domain in full, completed from reference TRBV2 and TRBJ2-5, reads EPEVTQTPSHQVTQMGQEVILRCVPISNHLYFYWYRQILGQKVEFLVSFYNNEISEKSEIFDDQFSVERPDGSNFTLKIRSTKLEDSAMYFCASSEGAQTQYFGPGTRLLVL.

The rearrangement joins TRBV11-2 to TRBJ2-2; TRBD2 agrees at 11 bases. The CDR3 has 17 amino acids. J was trimmed by 4 bases and V by 2 bases; bases with no gene match: 6. Germline V gives CDR1 SGHAT, CDR2 FQNNGV. In DNA, the CDR3 is TGTGCCAGCAGCTTAAAAAGACTAGCGGGGCCCACCGGGGAGCTGTTTTTT. It specifies CASSLKRLAGPTGELFF.

The chain joins TRBV10-2 to TRBJ1-1, with TRBD1 as a possible D gene (5 bases). V shed 8 bases and J shed 1 base, with 11 bases lying between them. Germline-derived CDR1 and CDR2 are WSHSY and SAAADI. CDR3 length: 13 amino acids. In DNA, the CDR3 is TGCGCCAGCGCCTTGAGGGGGAACACTGAAGCTTTCTTT. Protein sequence: CASALRGNTEAFF.

The chain couples TRBV2 to TRBJ1-5; maybe TRBD1 (5 bases). This CDR3 spans 15 amino acids. CDR1 SNHLY and CDR2 FYNNEI come from the germline V gene. Trimming took 4 bases from V and 0 from J, leaving 10 bases between them. DNA for the CDR3: TGTGCCAGCAGTGCCGACGGGGGTAGCAATCAGCCCCAGCATTTT. It specifies CASSADGGSNQPQHF.

The V and J genes are TRBV6-5 and TRBJ2-1, with TRBD1 identical over 9 bases. CDR3 length equals 14 residues. The V gene end was trimmed by 6 bases and the J gene end by 3 bases; junction bases not matched to a gene: 3. Germline V lookup: CDR1 MNHEY, CDR2 SVGAGI. CDR3 sequence reads: CASRRTGVYNEQFF. The DNA of the CDR3 is TGTGCCAGCAGGAGGACAGGGGTCTACAATGAGCAGTTCTTC.

This clone showed up just once. This chain uses TRBV4-1 with TRBJ2-5, with D possibly called TRBD1 or TRBD2 (5 bases each). The ends were cut back, 4 bases at V and 2 bases at J, with 14 bases in the middle. From germline, CDR1 is MGHRA and CDR2 YSYEKL. The length of the CDR3 is 15 residues. The CDR3 bases are TGCGCCAGCAGCCCCGTGGGGCTAGCTCAAGAGACCCAGTACTTC. Translation: CASSPVGLAQETQYF.

This chain joins TRBV7-6 and TRBJ2-5, with TRBD2 matching 7 bases. CDR1 and CDR2 (germline): SGHVS, FNYEAQ. The trim removed 0 bases at V and 0 bases at J, leaving 7 bases unmatched. The CDR3 loop spans 17 amino acids. In DNA, the CDR3 is TGTGCCAGCAGCTTAGCTGGGCCTAGCGGAGACCAAGAGACCCAGTACTTC. Translation: CASSLAGPSGDQETQYF.

The genes are TRBV18 and TRBJ1-2, with 7 bases matching TRBD1. This CDR3 is built from 14 residues. V shed 0 bases, J shed 3 bases, and the junction held 1 base outside the gene matches. Germline V gene data show CDR1 as KGHSH and CDR2 as LQKENI. CDR3 protein: CASSPPGGDYGYTF. The CDR3 DNA reads as TGTGCCAGCTCACCACCAGGGGGCGACTATGGCTACACCTTC.

The chain links TRBV7-2 to TRBJ2-3; TRBD1 might be the D (6 bases). The length of the CDR3 is 14 residues. Germline V gene sequence: CDR1 SGHTA, CDR2 FQGNSA. The V gene lost 5 bases and the J gene lost 4 bases, with 13 bases spanning the gap. The CDR3 is CASSDRRGADTQYF. CDR3 DNA sequence: TGTGCCAGCAGCGACAGGAGAGGGGCAGATACGCAGTATTTT.

The chain employs TRBV5-1 and TRBJ2-5; 9 bases are a match to TRBD2. The CDR3 loop spans 20 amino acids. Germline-derived CDR1 and CDR2 are SGHRS and YFSETQ. The ends lost 0 bases at V and 3 bases at J; junction bases unmatched: 18. The CDR3 nucleotides are TGCGCCAGCAGCTTGGTTCGAGCTTCCGGTAGACTAGCGGCTAAAGAGACCCAGTACTTC. Translated: CASSLVRASGRLAAKETQYF.

The rearrangement uses TRBV2 and TRBJ1-2, with 10 bases fitting TRBD1. Germline V CDR1 and CDR2: SNHLY, FYNNEI. Germline trimming cut 4 bases from V and 4 bases from J; bases unmatched to any gene: 12. The CDR3 totals 17 residues. The CDR3 DNA sequence: TGTGCCAGCAGTGGATCCGGGACAGGGGCCCCCTTCTATGGCTACACCTTC. Residues: CASSGSGTGAPFYGYTF.

The chain recombines TRBV7-2 with TRBJ1-1, with D uncertain. The germline V and J ends were trimmed by 0 bases and 8 bases, with 10 bases remaining between them. This CDR3 is 13 amino acids long. CDR1 is SGHTA, CDR2 FQGNSA, per germline. In nucleotides, the CDR3 is TGTGCCAGCAGCTTAGCCGTCAGCCTCGAAGCTTTCTTT. This sequence encodes CASSLAVSLEAFF.

The table lists this clone with a count of one. The rearrangement uses TRBV18 and TRBJ2-7; 7 bases match TRBD1. This CDR3 contains 16 residues. The trim removed 3 bases at V and 4 bases at J, leaving 12 bases unmatched. Looked up from germline, CDR1 is KGHSH and CDR2 is LQKENI. The CDR3 bases are TGTGCCAGCTCACCTTTCCGACAGGGATCGTCGTACGAGCAGTACTTC. Its protein is CASSPFRQGSSYEQYF. Based on the CDR3 plus reference TRBV18 and TRBJ2-7, the full variable domain is NAGVMQNPRHLVRRRGQEARLRCSPMKGHSHVYWYRQLPEEGLKFMVYLQKENIIDESGMPKERFSAEFPKEGPSILRIQQVVRGDSAAYFCASSPFRQGSSYEQYFGPGTRLTVT.